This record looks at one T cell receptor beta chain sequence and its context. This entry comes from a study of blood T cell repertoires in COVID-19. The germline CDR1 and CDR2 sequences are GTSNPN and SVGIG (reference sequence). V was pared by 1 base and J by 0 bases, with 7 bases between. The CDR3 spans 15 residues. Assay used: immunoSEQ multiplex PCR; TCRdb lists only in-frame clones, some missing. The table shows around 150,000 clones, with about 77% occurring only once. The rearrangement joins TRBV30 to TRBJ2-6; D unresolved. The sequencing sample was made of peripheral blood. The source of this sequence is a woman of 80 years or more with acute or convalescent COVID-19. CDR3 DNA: TGTGCCTGGAGTGAAAGCCACTCTGGGGCCAACGTCCTGACTTTC. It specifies CAWSESHSGANVLTF.